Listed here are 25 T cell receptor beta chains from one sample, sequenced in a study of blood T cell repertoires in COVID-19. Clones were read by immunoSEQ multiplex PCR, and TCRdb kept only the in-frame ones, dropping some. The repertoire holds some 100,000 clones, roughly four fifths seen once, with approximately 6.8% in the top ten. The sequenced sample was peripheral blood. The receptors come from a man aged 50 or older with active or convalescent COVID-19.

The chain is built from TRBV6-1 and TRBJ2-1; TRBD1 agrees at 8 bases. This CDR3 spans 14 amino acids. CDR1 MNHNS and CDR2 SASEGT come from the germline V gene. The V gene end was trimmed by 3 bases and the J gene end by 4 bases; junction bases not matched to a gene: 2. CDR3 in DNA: TGTGCCAGCAGTGACCGGGACAGGTACAATGAGCAGTTCTTC. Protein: CASSDRDRYNEQFF.

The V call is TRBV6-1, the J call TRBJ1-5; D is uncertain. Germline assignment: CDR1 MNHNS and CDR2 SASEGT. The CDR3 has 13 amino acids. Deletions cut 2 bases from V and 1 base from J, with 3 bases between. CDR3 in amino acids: CASSELSNQPQHF. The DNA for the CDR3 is TGTGCCAGCAGTGAACTGAGCAATCAGCCCCAGCATTTT.

CDR3 coding DNA: TGTGCCAGCAGTGGGTCGGAGCAAGAGACCCAGTACTTC. This translates into CASSGSEQETQYF. This chain connects TRBV2 to TRBJ2-5, with D hard to call. Germline assignment: CDR1 SNHLY and CDR2 FYNNEI. This CDR3 comprises 13 residues. Trimming cost V 4 bases and J 2 bases, with 8 bases left between them. The entire variable domain, with the rest obtained from reference TRBV2 and TRBJ2-5, is as follows: EPEVTQTPSHQVTQMGQEVILRCVPISNHLYFYWYRQILGQKVEFLVSFYNNEISEKSEIFDDQFSVERPDGSNFTLKIRSTKLEDSAMYFCASSGSEQETQYFGPGTRLLVL.

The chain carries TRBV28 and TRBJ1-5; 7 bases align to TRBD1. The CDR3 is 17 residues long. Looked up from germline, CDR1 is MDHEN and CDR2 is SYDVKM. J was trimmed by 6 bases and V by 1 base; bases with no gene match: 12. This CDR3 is CASSLLGGGFEGQPQHF. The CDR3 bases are TGTGCCAGCAGTTTATTAGGGGGCGGGTTTGAGGGTCAGCCCCAGCATTTT.

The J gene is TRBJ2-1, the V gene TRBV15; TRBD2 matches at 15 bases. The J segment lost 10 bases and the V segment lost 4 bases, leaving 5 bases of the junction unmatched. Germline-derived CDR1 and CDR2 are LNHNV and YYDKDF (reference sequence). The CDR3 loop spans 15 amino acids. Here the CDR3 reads CATSIGLAGGLEQFF. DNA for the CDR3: TGTGCCACCAGCATAGGACTAGCGGGGGGGCTCGAGCAGTTCTTC.

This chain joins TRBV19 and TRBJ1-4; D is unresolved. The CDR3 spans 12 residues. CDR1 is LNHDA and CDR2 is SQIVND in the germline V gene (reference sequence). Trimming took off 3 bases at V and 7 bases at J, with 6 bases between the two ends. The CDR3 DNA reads TGTGCCAGTAGTATTTCAGGTGAAAAACTGTTTTTT. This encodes CASSISGEKLFF.

The CDR3 here is CASSLGDRPYEQYV. Written as DNA, the CDR3 is TGTGCCAGCAGTTTGGGGGACAGGCCCTACGAGCAGTACGTC. The chain recombines TRBV28 with TRBJ2-7; 8 bases map to TRBD1. J was trimmed by 2 bases and V by 3 bases; bases with no gene match: 3. Germline CDR1 and CDR2: MDHEN and SYDVKM. There are 14 residues in the CDR3.

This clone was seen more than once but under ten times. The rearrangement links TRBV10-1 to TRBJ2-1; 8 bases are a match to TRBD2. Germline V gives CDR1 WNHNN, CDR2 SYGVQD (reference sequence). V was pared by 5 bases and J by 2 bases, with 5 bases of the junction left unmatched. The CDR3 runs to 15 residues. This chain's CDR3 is CASSSGGLTYNEQFF. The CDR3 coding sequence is TGCGCCAGCAGTAGCGGGGGCCTCACCTACAATGAGCAGTTCTTC.

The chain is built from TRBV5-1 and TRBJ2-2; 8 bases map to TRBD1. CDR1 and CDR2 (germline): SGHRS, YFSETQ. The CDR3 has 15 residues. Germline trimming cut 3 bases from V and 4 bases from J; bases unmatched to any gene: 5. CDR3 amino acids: CASSSGGIPTGELFF. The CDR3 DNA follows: TGCGCCAGCAGCTCAGGGGGCATTCCCACCGGGGAGCTGTTTTTT.

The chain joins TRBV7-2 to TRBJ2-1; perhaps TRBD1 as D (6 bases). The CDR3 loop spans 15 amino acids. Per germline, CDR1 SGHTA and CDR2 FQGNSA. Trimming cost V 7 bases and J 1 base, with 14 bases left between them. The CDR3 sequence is CASTGGAVSYNEQFF. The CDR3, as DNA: TGTGCCAGCACTGGGGGCGCGGTGTCCTACAATGAGCAGTTCTTC.

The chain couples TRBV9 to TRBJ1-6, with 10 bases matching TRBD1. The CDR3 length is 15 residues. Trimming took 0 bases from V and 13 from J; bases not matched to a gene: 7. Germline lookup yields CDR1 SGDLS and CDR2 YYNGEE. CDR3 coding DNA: TGTGCCAGCAGCGTAGGGGACAGGGGCATTTATCCCCTCCACTTT. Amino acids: CASSVGDRGIYPLHF.

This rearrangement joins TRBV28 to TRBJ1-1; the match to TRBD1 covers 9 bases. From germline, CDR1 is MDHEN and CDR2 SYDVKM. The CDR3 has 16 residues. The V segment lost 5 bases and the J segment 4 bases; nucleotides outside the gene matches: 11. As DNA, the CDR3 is TGTGCCAGCAGTCTAGGGACAGGGAAAGGCGGCACTGAAGCTTTCTTT. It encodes CASSLGTGKGGTEAFF. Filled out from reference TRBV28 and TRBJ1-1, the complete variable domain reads DVKVTQSSRYLVKRTGEKVFLECVQDMDHENMFWYRQDPGLGLRLIYFSYDVKMKEKGDIPEGYSVSREKKERFSLILESASTNQTSMYLCASSLGTGKGGTEAFFGQGTRLTVV.

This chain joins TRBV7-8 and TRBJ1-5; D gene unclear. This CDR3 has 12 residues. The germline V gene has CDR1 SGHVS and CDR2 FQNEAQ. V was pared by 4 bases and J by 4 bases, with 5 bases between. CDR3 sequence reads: CASSSPNQPQHF. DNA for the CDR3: TGTGCCAGCAGCTCCCCGAATCAGCCCCAGCATTTT.

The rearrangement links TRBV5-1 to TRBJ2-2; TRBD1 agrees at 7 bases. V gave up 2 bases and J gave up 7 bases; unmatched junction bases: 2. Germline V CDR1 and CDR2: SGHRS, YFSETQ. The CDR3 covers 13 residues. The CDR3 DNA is TGCGCCAGCAGCTTAGGGACAGTCGGGGAGCTGTTTTTT. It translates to CASSLGTVGELFF.

The chain's CDR3 is CASSSPTNEQFF. In DNA, the CDR3 is TGTGCCAGCAGTTCCCCCACTAATGAGCAGTTCTTC. This sequence joins TRBV6-5 and TRBJ2-1; D unresolved. The V gene lost 4 bases and the J gene lost 7 bases, with 8 bases spanning the gap. Looked up from germline, CDR1 is MNHEY and CDR2 is SVGAGI. CDR3 length: 12 amino acids.

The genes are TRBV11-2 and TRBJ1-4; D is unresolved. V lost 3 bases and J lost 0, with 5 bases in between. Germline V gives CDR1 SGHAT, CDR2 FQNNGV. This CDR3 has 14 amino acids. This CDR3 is CASSFSATNEKLFF. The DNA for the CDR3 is TGTGCCAGCAGCTTTTCTGCAACTAATGAAAAACTGTTTTTT.

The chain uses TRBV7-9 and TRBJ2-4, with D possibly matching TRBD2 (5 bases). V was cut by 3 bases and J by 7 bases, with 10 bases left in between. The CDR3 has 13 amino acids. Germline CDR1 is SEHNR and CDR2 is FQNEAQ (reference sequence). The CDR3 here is CASSFAEGNIQYF. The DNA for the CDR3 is TGTGCCAGCAGCTTTGCAGAGGGTAACATTCAGTACTTC.

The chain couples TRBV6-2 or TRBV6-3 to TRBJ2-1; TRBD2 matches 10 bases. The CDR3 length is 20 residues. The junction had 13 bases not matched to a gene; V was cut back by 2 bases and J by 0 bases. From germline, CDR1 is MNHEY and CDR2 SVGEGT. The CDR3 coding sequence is TGTGCCAGCAGTTACGATATAGCGGGGGGTATTTTGGGCTCCTACAATGAGCAGTTCTTC. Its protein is CASSYDIAGGILGSYNEQFF.

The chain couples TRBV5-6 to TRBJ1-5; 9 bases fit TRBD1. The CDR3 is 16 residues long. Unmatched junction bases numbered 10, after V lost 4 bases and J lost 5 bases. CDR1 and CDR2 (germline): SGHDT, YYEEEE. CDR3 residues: CASSHGTGLADQPQHF. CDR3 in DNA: TGTGCCAGCAGCCACGGGACAGGGCTGGCGGATCAGCCCCAGCATTTT. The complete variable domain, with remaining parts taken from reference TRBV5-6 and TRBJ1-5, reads DAGVTQSPTHLIKTRGQQVTLRCSPKSGHDTVSWYQQALGQGPQFIFQYYEEEERQRGNFPDRFSGHQFPNYSSELNVNALLLGDSALYLCASSHGTGLADQPQHFGDGTRLSIL.

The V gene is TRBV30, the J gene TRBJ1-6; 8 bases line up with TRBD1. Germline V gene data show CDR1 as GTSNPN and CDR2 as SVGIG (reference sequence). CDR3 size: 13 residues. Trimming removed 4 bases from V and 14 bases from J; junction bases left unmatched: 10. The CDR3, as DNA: TGTGCCTGGACCAGGGGGCCGGGTGGAACCCTCCACTTT. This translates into CAWTRGPGGTLHF.

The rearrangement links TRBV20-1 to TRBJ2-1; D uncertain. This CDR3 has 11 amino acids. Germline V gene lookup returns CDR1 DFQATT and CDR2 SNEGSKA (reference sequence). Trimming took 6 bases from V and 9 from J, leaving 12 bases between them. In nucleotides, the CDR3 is TGCAGTGCCACTTGGTCATTTGAGCAGTTCTTC. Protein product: CSATWSFEQFF.

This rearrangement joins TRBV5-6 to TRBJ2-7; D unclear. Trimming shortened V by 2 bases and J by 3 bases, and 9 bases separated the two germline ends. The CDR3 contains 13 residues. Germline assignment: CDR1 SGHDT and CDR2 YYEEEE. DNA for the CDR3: TGTGCCAGCAGCTTTGGTCGAGTCTACGAGCAGTACTTC. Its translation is CASSFGRVYEQYF.

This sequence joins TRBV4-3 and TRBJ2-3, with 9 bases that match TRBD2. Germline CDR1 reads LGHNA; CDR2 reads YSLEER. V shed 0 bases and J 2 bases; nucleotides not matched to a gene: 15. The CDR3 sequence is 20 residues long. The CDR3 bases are TGCGCCAGCAGCCAAGAAGCGGTGGCGGGGGGGCTTATAAACACAGATACGCAGTATTTT. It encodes CASSQEAVAGGLINTDTQYF.

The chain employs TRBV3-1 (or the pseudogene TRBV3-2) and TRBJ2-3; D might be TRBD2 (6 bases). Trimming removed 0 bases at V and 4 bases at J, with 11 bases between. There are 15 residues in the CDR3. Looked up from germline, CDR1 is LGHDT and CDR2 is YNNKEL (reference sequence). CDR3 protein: CASSQDGTQSDTQYF. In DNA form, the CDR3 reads TGTGCCAGCAGCCAAGATGGGACTCAATCAGATACGCAGTATTTT.

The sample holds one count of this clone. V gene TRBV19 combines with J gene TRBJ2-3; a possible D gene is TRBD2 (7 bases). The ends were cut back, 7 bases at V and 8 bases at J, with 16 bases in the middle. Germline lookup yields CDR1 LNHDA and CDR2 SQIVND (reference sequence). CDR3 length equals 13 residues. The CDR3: CASTSRGAITQYF. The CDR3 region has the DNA TGTGCCAGTACTTCCCGGGGGGCCATTACGCAGTATTTT.